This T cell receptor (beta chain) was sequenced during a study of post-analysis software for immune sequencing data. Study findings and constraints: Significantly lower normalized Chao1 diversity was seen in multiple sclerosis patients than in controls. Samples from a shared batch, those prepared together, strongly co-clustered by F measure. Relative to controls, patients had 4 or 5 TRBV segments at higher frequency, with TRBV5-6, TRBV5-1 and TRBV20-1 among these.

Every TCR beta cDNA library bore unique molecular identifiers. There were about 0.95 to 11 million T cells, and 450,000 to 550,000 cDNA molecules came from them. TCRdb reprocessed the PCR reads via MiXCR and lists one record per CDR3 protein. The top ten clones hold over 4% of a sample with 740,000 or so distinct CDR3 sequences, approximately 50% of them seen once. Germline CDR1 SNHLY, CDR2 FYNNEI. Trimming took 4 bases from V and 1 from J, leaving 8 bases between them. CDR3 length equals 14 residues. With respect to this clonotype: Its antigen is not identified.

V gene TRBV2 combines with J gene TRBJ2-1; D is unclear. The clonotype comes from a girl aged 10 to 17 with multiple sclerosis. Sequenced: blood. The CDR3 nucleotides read TGTGCCAGCAGTGGCTCAAGGTCCTACAATGAGCAGTTCTTC. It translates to CASSGSRSYNEQFF.